This record covers a single T cell receptor beta chain. The data were taken from a study of cytomegalovirus exposure and HLA in healthy donors. Overall study context: For the roughly 400 genotyped donors, 65% to 90% fell within the Caucasian-associated ancestry cluster.

PCR was performed using 60 Vbeta and 13 Jbeta primers. Per the original data handling: It was a later analysis that counted 75 million to 90 million unique TCR beta chains, of which roughly 11 million were shared. Sequencing used immunoSEQ multiplex PCR; TCRdb keeps in-frame clones, though not all of them. The V and J calls and clone size were taken over from that table, and D and trimming were inferred from the DNA. The profile covers 250,000 to 350,000 clones, with under 90% appearing a single time and 0.3% to 0.35% taken by the ten largest. This clonotype was sampled from a girl aged 2-10 years in good health and CMV-seronegative. Sequenced input: PBMCs.

The DNA for the CDR3 is TGTGCCAGCAGTGCCATACTTCTCACAGGGCTTGAGGACTATGGCTACACCTTC. Encoded protein: CASSAILLTGLEDYGYTF. This chain connects TRBV28 to TRBJ1-2, with TRBD1 as a possible D gene (6 bases). V lost 5 bases and J lost 3, with 25 bases in between. CDR3 length equals 18 residues. The germline V gene has CDR1 MDHEN and CDR2 SYDVKM.